This T cell receptor beta chain is from a study of chemoradiotherapy in HPV16-positive cancers. Notes on the study in general: For HPV16-positive patients, expanding HPV-responsive T cells associated with longer recurrence-free survival. Candidate HPV-specific clones and E7-related TCR motifs grew in tumor during treatment. HPV-specific T cells were functionally defined from only two HPV16-positive patients.

Clones were read by immunoSEQ multiplex PCR, and TCRdb kept only the in-frame ones, dropping some. This sample has roughly 30,000 clones, with around 92% found just once. CDR1 and CDR2 (germline): MNHEY, SVGAGI. This CDR3 has 15 residues. J gave up 5 bases and V 5 bases, and 6 bases lay outside the gene matches. About this clone itself: Its antigen is as yet unknown.

Repertoires were sampled repeatedly during chemoradiotherapy. The sequenced sample was blood, obtained from a patient who underwent chemoradiotherapy. The genes are TRBV6-5 and TRBJ1-5; 10 positions match TRBD1. The source of this sequence is a human donor with HPV-associated anogenital cancer. The CDR3: CASSAGTGEYQPQHF. As DNA, the CDR3 is TGTGCCAGCAGTGCCGGGACAGGGGAATATCAGCCCCAGCATTTT.